These T cell receptor beta chains were read from a single sample in a study of blood T cells in healthy people across ages. TCRdb processed the 5' RACE reads anew with MiXCR; each CDR3 protein has one entry. The data show about 1.1 million distinct CDR3 sequences, roughly two fifths seen once. Material for sequencing was blood. These receptors were collected from a man aged 18-30 years in good health. Each CDR3 is given with its conserved first and last residue. The D gene is left open where the match is weak. Clone size, where shown, is once, few, many, or a class for clones that have expanded.

J gene,clone size,V gene,D gene,CDR3 DNA,CDR3 protein
TRBJ2-1,-,TRBV28,TRBD1,TGTGCCACCCTAAAGGACAGGGACTCTAATGAGCAGTTCTTC,CATLKDRDSNEQFF
TRBJ1-1,-,TRBV6-2/TRBV6-3,-,TGTGCCAGCAGTTACTCGACAGGATCTGAAGCTTTCTTT,CASSYSTGSEAFF
TRBJ1-6,-,TRBV7-2,-,TGTGCCAGCAGCCTAGATAGTAATTCCGGGCCCCTCCACTTT,CASSLDSNSGPLHF
TRBJ2-2,-,TRBV6-2/TRBV6-3,-,TGTGCCAGCAGTCGCGCCGGAGGTGGAGGAAACACCGGGGAGCTGTTTTTT,CASSRAGGGGNTGELFF
TRBJ2-7,-,TRBV7-2,-,TGTGCCAGCAGCTCTAGCGCGGGCGGGTCAAACTACGAGCAGTACTTC,CASSSSAGGSNYEQYF
TRBJ2-3,-,TRBV12-5,TRBD1,TGTGCTAGTGGAGGTGAGACCGGGACAGGGCTACGCACAGATACGCAGTATTTT,CASGGETGTGLRTDTQYF
TRBJ2-5,-,TRBV7-8,-,TGTGCCAGCAACTTAGTCCCAGCGGCGGCTCAAGAGACCCAGTACTTC,CASNLVPAAAQETQYF
TRBJ1-1,-,TRBV7-3,-,TGTGCCAGCAGCTTAGAGGGGGGACCCCGGAACACTGAAGCTTTCTTT,CASSLEGGPRNTEAFF
TRBJ1-1,-,TRBV18,-,TGTGCCAGCTCACCACCGCGGCCCAAGAACACTGAAGCTTTCTTT,CASSPPRPKNTEAFF
TRBJ2-7,many,TRBV15,-,TGTGCCACCAGCCCGGGGGCAGGGGGGCCCTACGAGCAGTACTTC,CATSPGAGGPYEQYF
TRBJ2-5,few,TRBV5-1,TRBD1,TGCGCCAGCAGCACTTACAGGGGACAGACCCAGTACTTC,CASSTYRGQTQYF
TRBJ1-6,few,TRBV27,TRBD1,TGTGCCAGCAGTTTCGGGCCGACAGGGGGCTCCTATAATTCACCCCTCCACTTT,CASSFGPTGGSYNSPLHF
TRBJ1-5,few,TRBV12-3/TRBV12-4,-,TGTGCCAGCAGTTTAGATTTAGGCGACCCCCAGCATTTT,CASSLDLGDPQHF
TRBJ2-5,few,TRBV30,-,TGTGCCTGGGAGGTGAAGGGATCAGAGACCCAGTACTTC,CAWEVKGSETQYF
TRBJ2-3,many,TRBV2,TRBD2,TGTGCCAGCAGTGGGGCTAGCGGAGGCACAGATACGCAGTATTTT,CASSGASGGTDTQYF
TRBJ1-2,many,TRBV29-1,-,TGCAGCGTTGAAGGCAGGTTCAACTATGGCTACACCTTC,CSVEGRFNYGYTF
TRBJ2-5,-,TRBV5-1,-,TGCGCCAGCAGCTTGGAAGGGGCTTTTGAGACCCAGTACTTC,CASSLEGAFETQYF
TRBJ2-7,-,TRBV27,-,TGTGCCAGCAGTTCACGACAGTCCTACGAGCAGTACTTC,CASSSRQSYEQYF
TRBJ2-3,few,TRBV20-1,-,TGCAGTGCTACCAAGACAGTCGGACCATTCACAGATACGCAGTATTTT,CSATKTVGPFTDTQYF
TRBJ2-1,-,TRBV2,TRBD1,TGTGCCAGCAGTGAGGACAGGGCCTACAATGAGCAGTTCTTC,CASSEDRAYNEQFF
TRBJ2-1,-,TRBV20-1,-,TGCAGTGCTAGAGATCCCGACTACAATGAGCAGTTCTTC,CSARDPDYNEQFF
TRBJ2-3,once,TRBV7-2,TRBD1,TGTGCCAGCAGCTTAAACCCAGGGGGTACAGATACGCGGTATTTT,CASSLNPGGTDTRYF
TRBJ2-6,few,TRBV6-1,TRBD1,TGTGCCAGCAGTGATACAGGGGGCTCATCTGGGGCCAACGTCCTGACTTTC,CASSDTGGSSGANVLTF
TRBJ2-1,few,TRBV6-1,-,TGTGCCAGCAGCCACATGCTCCGGGGTAACTCCTACAATGAGCAGTTCTTC,CASSHMLRGNSYNEQFF
TRBJ1-4,-,TRBV7-2,-,TGTGCCAGCAGCTTTATGACGGAAAAACTGTTTTTT,CASSFMTEKLFF
TRBJ2-5,-,TRBV4-1,TRBD2,TGCGCCAGCAGCCAAGGGACTAGCGGGAGTTCTGAGACCCAGTACTTC,CASSQGTSGSSETQYF
TRBJ2-7,-,TRBV10-3,-,TGTGCCACCAGTGAGGGGCGTCTCTCCTACGAGCAGTACTTC,CATSEGRLSYEQYF
TRBJ2-3,few,TRBV7-9,-,TGTGCCAGCATACAGGCGACACGCACAGATACGCAGTATTTT,CASIQATRTDTQYF
TRBJ1-4,-,TRBV12-3/TRBV12-4,-,TGTGCCAGCAGTGTTCGAGGGCCCGAAAAACTGTTTTTT,CASSVRGPEKLFF
TRBJ1-2,few,TRBV21-1,-,TGTGCCAGCAGCAAGACAGGGCGTAACTATGGCTACACCTTC,CASSKTGRNYGYTF
TRBJ2-1,many,TRBV4-1,-,TGCGCCAGCAGCCAAGATGGGCAGACTGAGCAGTTCTTC,CASSQDGQTEQFF
TRBJ2-3,-,TRBV7-9,-,TGTGCCAGCAGCCTCACCACAAAAGATACGCAGTATTTT,CASSLTTKDTQYF
TRBJ1-1,-,TRBV12-3/TRBV12-4,TRBD1,TGTGCCAGCAGTTCACAGGGGATCCACACTGAAGCTTTCTTT,CASSSQGIHTEAFF
TRBJ2-1,-,TRBV3-1,-,TGTGCCAGCAGTCAAGATCTGGCGGCAGGGGTTGGGAATGGGCAGTTCTTC,CASSQDLAAGVGNGQFF
TRBJ1-1,-,TRBV6-5,-,TGTGCCAGCAGTTACTCTCTTGGGCAGAACACTGAAGCTTTCTTT,CASSYSLGQNTEAFF
TRBJ2-7,-,TRBV20-1,TRBD1,TGCAGTGCTAAGGAAACTTCCGGGACAGGGGGGTACGAGCAGTACTTC,CSAKETSGTGGYEQYF